One sample yielded the 14 T cell receptor beta chains listed below, sequenced in a study of T cells in Graves' hyperthyroidism and ophthalmopathy. TCR beta CDR3 sequences were amplified from RNA transcripts. First-round RT-PCR with HTBI primers amplified the TCR CDR3 region. TCRdb reprocessed the multiplex PCR reads with MiXCR, giving one entry per CDR3 protein. The top ten clones hold 15% to 18% of a sample with around 340,000 distinct CDR3 sequences, roughly 18% of them seen once. Sequencing was done on a sample of blood. Source of these receptors: a woman between 40 and 50 years old with Graves' ophthalmopathy.

At least ten counts were recorded for this clonotype. This rearrangement joins TRBV9 to TRBJ2-1; 8 nucleotides match TRBD1. Germline lookup yields CDR1 SGDLS and CDR2 YYNGEE. V lost 4 bases and J lost 5; bases outside the gene matches: 8. The CDR3 has 15 residues. The CDR3 DNA follows: TGTGCCAGCAGCCCCGTTGGACAGGGACACAATGAGCAGTTCTTC. It specifies CASSPVGQGHNEQFF.

This clonotype was observed at least ten times. This CDR3 reads CASKLFLNYGYTF. Written as DNA, the CDR3 is TGTGCCAGCAAATTGTTTCTGAACTATGGCTACACCTTC. The chain employs TRBV5-4 and TRBJ1-2; the D is unclear. Trimming took 6 bases from V and 2 from J, leaving 11 bases between them. This CDR3 is 13 amino acids long. Germline CDR1 is SGHNT and CDR2 is YYREEE (reference sequence).

This clonotype was observed at least ten times. This chain joins TRBV18 and TRBJ2-5; 9 bases align to TRBD2. The CDR3 has 18 amino acids. The V gene end was trimmed by 4 bases and the J gene end by 0 bases; junction bases not matched to a gene: 12. The germline gives CDR1 KGHSH, CDR2 LQKENI. For the CDR3, the DNA is TGTGCCAGCTCACAGACGGGACTTTCTAGCGGGGACCAAGAGACCCAGTACTTC. Amino acid sequence: CASSQTGLSSGDQETQYF.

The rearrangement links TRBV6-5 to TRBJ1-1, with TRBD1 as a possible D gene (5 bases). Germline V gene sequence: CDR1 MNHEY, CDR2 SVGAGI. CDR3 length: 16 amino acids. Trimming removed 0 bases from V and 0 bases from J, with 11 bases in between. The CDR3 nucleotides are TGTGCCAGCAGTTACTCCGGGACTGGGATGAACACTGAAGCTTTCTTT. Translated: CASSYSGTGMNTEAFF.

In its sample, this clonotype was seen many times. CDR3 region: CASSTLAGGQETQYF. CDR3 in DNA: TGTGCCAGCAGTACACTAGCGGGAGGACAAGAGACCCAGTACTTC. This sequence joins TRBV6-5 and TRBJ2-5; 12 bases fit TRBD2. Per germline, CDR1 MNHEY and CDR2 SVGAGI. The CDR3 covers 15 residues. V was clipped by 5 bases and J by 2 bases; unmatched bases: 3.

The V call is TRBV12-3 or TRBV12-4, the J call TRBJ2-7; D is possibly TRBD1 or TRBD2 (6 bases each). V gave up 5 bases and J gave up 5 bases, with 16 bases separating them. The CDR3 length is 14 residues. The CDR3 here is CASSAMGGADEQYF. CDR3 nucleotide sequence: TGTGCCAGCAGTGCCATGGGGGGCGCAGACGAGCAGTACTTC.

This clonotype has ten or more counts. The gene calls are TRBV29-1 and TRBJ2-5, with 12 bases fitting TRBD2. Unmatched junction bases numbered 6, after V lost 3 bases and J lost 4 bases. The CDR3 is made up of 15 amino acids. Germline lookup yields CDR1 SQVTM and CDR2 ANQGSEA. CDR3 protein: CSVEGLAGGPETQYF. As DNA, the CDR3 is TGCAGCGTTGAGGGGCTAGCGGGAGGGCCAGAGACCCAGTACTTC.

This clonotype has a count of ten or more. This may be a read error: a much more frequent sequence differs by one nucleotide. In nucleotides, the CDR3 is TGTGCCAGCAGTTTTGGGACAGGGCTTGCTGAAGCTTCCTTT. It specifies CASSFGTGLAEASF. The V call is TRBV12-3 or TRBV12-4, the J call TRBJ1-1, with 9 bases aligning to TRBD1. This CDR3 contains 14 residues.

This clonotype occurred many times. This chain uses TRBV12-5 with TRBJ2-7, with 9 bases fitting TRBD2. V shed 0 bases and J 2 bases; nucleotides not matched to a gene: 8. Germline loops: CDR1 LGHNT, CDR2 FRNRAP. The CDR3 extends over 17 amino acids. CDR3 sequence: CASGLVSGTSRTYEQYF. The CDR3 DNA reads as TGTGCTAGTGGTTTGGTATCCGGGACTAGCCGTACCTACGAGCAGTACTTC.

In this sample, this clonotype turned up many times. The chain recombines TRBV6-5 with TRBJ2-2; D is unclear. This CDR3 spans 14 amino acids. Germline CDR1 is MNHEY and CDR2 is SVGAGI. Trimming took off 3 bases at V and 6 bases at J, with 11 bases between the two ends. The CDR3 loop is CASSYRSISGELFF. The CDR3 DNA is TGTGCCAGCAGTTATAGGTCAATTTCCGGGGAGCTGTTTTTT.

This clonotype was seen only a few times. The CDR3 region has the DNA TGCGCCAGCAGCTGGGGGGACAGGGATTCCTACGAGCAGTACTTC. Its translation is CASSWGDRDSYEQYF. This rearrangement joins TRBV5-1 to TRBJ2-7; TRBD1 matches 9 bases. The CDR3 extends over 15 amino acids. Germline CDR1 and CDR2: SGHRS and YFSETQ. Trimming took 3 bases from V and 1 from J; bases not matched to a gene: 5.

This clonotype was detected ten times or more. The V call is TRBV6-5, the J call TRBJ2-5; D is unresolved. This CDR3 contains 13 residues. The V end lost 4 bases, the J end lost 0 bases, and 6 bases lay between the germline ends. Germline-derived CDR1 and CDR2 are MNHEY and SVGAGI. The CDR3 sequence: CASSSSHQETQYF. The CDR3 DNA is TGTGCCAGCAGTTCATCGCACCAAGAGACCCAGTACTTC.

A note on this clonotype: The junction departs from the called germline gene at one end, perhaps through a read error. The chain uses TRBV9 and TRBJ1-1; a possible D gene is TRBD1 (5 bases). This CDR3 spans 14 amino acids. Germline CDR1 SGDLS, CDR2 YYNGEE. Here the CDR3 DNA reads TGTGCCGGCAGCGCTGGACACATAAACACTGAAGCTTTCTTT. This encodes CAGSAGHINTEAFF.

V and J are TRBV6-2 or TRBV6-3 and TRBJ2-5, with 10 bases aligning to TRBD2. CDR3 length equals 15 residues. After removal of 8 bases from V and 6 bases from J, the junction contained 12 bases not matched to a gene. Germline assignment: CDR1 MNHEY and CDR2 SVGEGT. CDR3 loop: CASVASGRGEKTQYF. Here the CDR3 DNA reads TGTGCCAGCGTCGCTAGCGGGAGAGGAGAAAAGACCCAGTACTTC.